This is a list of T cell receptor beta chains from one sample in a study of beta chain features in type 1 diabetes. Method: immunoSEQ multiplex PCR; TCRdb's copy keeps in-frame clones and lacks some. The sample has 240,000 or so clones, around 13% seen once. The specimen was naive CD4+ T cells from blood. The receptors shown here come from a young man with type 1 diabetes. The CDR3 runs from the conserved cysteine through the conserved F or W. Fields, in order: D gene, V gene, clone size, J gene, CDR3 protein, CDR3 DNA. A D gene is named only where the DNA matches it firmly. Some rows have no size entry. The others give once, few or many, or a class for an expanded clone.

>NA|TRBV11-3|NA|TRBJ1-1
CASSLEGVRTEAFF
TGTGCCAGCAGCTTAGAAGGAGTTCGGACTGAAGCTTTCTTT
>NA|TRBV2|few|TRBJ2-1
CASSEAGAPWSSYNEQFF
TGTGCCAGCAGTGAGGCGGGGGCCCCCTGGAGCTCCTACAATGAGCAGTTCTTC
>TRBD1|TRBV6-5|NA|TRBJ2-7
CASSPGTGKNEQYF
TGTGCCAGCAGCCCGGGGACAGGGAAAAACGAGCAGTACTTC
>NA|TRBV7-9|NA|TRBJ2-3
CASSLRRVTDTQYF
TGTGCCAGCAGCTTACGCAGGGTCACAGATACGCAGTATTTT
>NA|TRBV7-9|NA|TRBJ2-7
CASSSAYEQYF
TGTGCCAGCAGCTCGGCCTACGAGCAGTACTTC
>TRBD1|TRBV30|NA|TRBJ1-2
CAWREQGPLFGYTF
TGTGCCTGGAGGGAACAGGGGCCCCTATTCGGCTACACCTTC
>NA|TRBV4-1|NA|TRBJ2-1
CASSQVGVGSYNEQFF
TGCGCCAGCAGCCAAGTAGGGGTGGGATCCTACAATGAGCAGTTCTTC
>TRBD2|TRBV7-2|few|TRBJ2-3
CASSPEVAGGPGTDTQYF
TGTGCCAGCAGCCCAGAGGTGGCGGGAGGGCCTGGCACAGATACGCAGTATTTT
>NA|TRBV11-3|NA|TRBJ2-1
CASSLDTMGGASEQFF
TGTGCCAGCAGCTTAGATACGATGGGGGGGGCGAGTGAGCAGTTCTTC
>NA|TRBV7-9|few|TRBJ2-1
CASSFGISYNEQFF
TGTGCCAGCAGCTTCGGGATCTCCTACAATGAGCAGTTCTTC
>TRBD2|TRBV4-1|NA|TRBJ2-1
CASSQGLAGGPLGEQFF
TGCGCCAGCAGCCAAGGACTAGCGGGGGGGCCCCTCGGGGAGCAGTTCTTC
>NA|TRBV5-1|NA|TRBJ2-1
CASSRGSPNEQFF
TGCGCCAGCAGCAGGGGAAGTCCTAATGAGCAGTTCTTC
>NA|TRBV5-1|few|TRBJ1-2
CASSLVFSWPGGYTF
TGCGCCAGCAGCTTGGTTTTCTCCTGGCCGGGTGGCTACACCTTC
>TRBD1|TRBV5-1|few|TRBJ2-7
CASSLAPGGFYEQYF
TGCGCCAGCAGCTTGGCTCCAGGGGGCTTCTACGAGCAGTACTTC
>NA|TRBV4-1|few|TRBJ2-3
CASSQDPPRDTSSTDTQYF
TGCGCCAGCAGCCAAGATCCCCCCCGTGACACCTCTAGCACAGATACGCAGTATTTT
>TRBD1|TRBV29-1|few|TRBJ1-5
CSVSAGTGGNQPQHF
TGCAGCGTCAGCGCCGGGACAGGGGGCAATCAGCCCCAGCATTTT
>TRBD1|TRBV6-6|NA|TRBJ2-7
CASASTGTDYEQYF
TGTGCCAGCGCTTCGACCGGGACAGACTACGAGCAGTACTTC
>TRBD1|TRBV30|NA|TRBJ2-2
CASPPRQGSTGELFF
TGTGCCTCCCCCCCCCGACAGGGGAGCACCGGGGAGCTGTTTTTT
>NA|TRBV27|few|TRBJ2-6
CASSLRTRTMVSGANVLTF
TGTGCCAGCAGTCTTAGGACACGGACGATGGTTTCTGGGGCCAACGTCCTGACTTTC
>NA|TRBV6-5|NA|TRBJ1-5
CATAKGLPSNQPQHF
TGTGCCACCGCCAAAGGACTTCCTAGCAATCAGCCCCAGCATTTT
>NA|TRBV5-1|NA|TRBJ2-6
CASSLAEQGSGANVLTF
TGCGCCAGCAGCTTGGCCGAACAGGGCTCTGGGGCCAACGTCCTGACTTTC
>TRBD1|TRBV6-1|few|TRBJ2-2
CASREGQGRTGELFF
TGTGCCAGCAGAGAGGGACAGGGGCGCACCGGGGAGCTGTTTTTT
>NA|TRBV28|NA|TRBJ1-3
CASRASGNTIYF
TGTGCCAGCAGGGCTTCTGGAAACACCATATATTTT
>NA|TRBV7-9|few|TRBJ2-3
CASSQDSPTDTQYF
TGTGCCAGCAGCCAGGACAGTCCCACAGATACGCAGTATTTT
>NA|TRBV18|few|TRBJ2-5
CASSPPGGGETQYF
TGTGCCAGCTCACCACCCGGTGGAGGAGAGACCCAGTACTTC
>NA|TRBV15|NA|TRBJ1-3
CATSGPQGISSGNTIYF
TGTGCCACCAGCGGCCCACAGGGTATAAGCTCTGGAAACACCATATATTTT
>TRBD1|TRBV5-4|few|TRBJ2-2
CASSPDRAPTGELFF
TGTGCCAGCAGTCCCGACAGGGCTCCCACCGGGGAGCTGTTTTTT
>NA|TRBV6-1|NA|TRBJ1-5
CASSVREGNQPQHF
TGTGCCAGCAGTGTAAGGGAGGGCAATCAGCCCCAGCATTTT
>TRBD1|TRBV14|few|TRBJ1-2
CASSRSGTGGAYGYTF
TGTGCCAGCAGCCGATCCGGGACAGGGGGCGCCTATGGCTACACCTTC
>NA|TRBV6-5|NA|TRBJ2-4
CASSYGRDLKYIQYF
TGTGCCAGCAGTTACGGGCGGGACCTCAAGTACATTCAGTACTTC
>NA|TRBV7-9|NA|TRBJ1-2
CASSSRGGDYGYTF
TGTGCCAGCAGCTCGAGGGGGGGCGACTATGGCTACACCTTC
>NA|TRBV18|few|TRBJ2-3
CASTVGGPLTDTQYF
TGTGCCAGCACAGTGGGGGGACCACTCACAGATACGCAGTATTTT
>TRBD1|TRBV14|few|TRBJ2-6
CASSPSQAQGRPPGTGANVLTF
TGTGCCAGCAGCCCGTCCCAAGCACAGGGGCGCCCTCCGGGAACCGGGGCCAACGTCCTGACTTTC
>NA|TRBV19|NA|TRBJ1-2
CASWRGSGYGYTF
TGTGCCAGTTGGAGGGGATCAGGGTATGGCTACACCTTC
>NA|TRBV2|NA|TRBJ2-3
CASKAAATDTQYF
TGTGCCAGCAAAGCGGCAGCCACAGATACGCAGTATTTT
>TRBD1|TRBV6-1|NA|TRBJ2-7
CASRSTGGYEQYF
TGTGCCAGCAGGTCCACAGGGGGCTACGAGCAGTACTTC
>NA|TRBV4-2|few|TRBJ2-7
CASSQGRRGLNYEQYF
TGTGCCAGCAGCCAGGGGCGGCGGGGCTTGAACTACGAGCAGTACTTC
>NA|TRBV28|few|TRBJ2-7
CASSLSGLSYEQYF
TGTGCCAGCAGTTTATCGGGACTCTCTTACGAGCAGTACTTC
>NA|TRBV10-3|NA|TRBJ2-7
CAISVAGYSSYEQYF
TGTGCCATCAGTGTGGCAGGGTATAGCTCCTACGAGCAGTACTTC
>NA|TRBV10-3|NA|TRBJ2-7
CAISALALAYEQYF
TGTGCCATCAGTGCCCTAGCTCTTGCCTACGAGCAGTACTTC
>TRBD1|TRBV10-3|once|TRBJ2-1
CATSPGTGINEQFF
TGTGCCACCTCCCCCGGGACAGGGATCAATGAGCAGTTCTTC
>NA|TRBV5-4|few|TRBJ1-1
CASSSGNTEAFF
TGTGCCAGCAGCTCCGGTAACACTGAAGCTTTCTTT
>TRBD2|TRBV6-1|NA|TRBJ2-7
CASSEAGGGYEQYF
TGTGCCAGCAGTGAAGCTGGCGGGGGGTACGAGCAGTACTTC
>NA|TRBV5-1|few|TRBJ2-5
CASSGGTVLETQYF
TGCGCCAGCAGCGGGGGGACAGTTCTCGAGACCCAGTACTTC
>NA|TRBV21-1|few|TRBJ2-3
CASSPLTGQGSTDTQYF
TGTGCCAGCAGCCCTCTAACAGGACAGGGGTCAACAGATACGCAGTATTTT
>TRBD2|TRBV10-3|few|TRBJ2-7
CAISESNSGSSYEQYF
TGTGCCATCAGTGAGTCGAATAGCGGGAGCTCCTACGAGCAGTACTTC
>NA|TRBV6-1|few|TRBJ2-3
CASSGISTHSTDTQYF
TGTGCCAGCAGTGGAATTAGCACCCATAGCACAGATACGCAGTATTTT
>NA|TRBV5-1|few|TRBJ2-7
CASSLRGKPGEQYF
TGCGCCAGCAGCTTGCGGGGGAAGCCAGGCGAGCAGTACTTC
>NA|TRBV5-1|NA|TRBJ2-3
CASSSPPGDTQYF
TGCGCCAGCAGCTCCCCTCCGGGAGATACGCAGTATTTT
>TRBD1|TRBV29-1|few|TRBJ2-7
CSVASDRGREQYF
TGCAGCGTTGCATCAGACAGGGGGCGTGAGCAGTACTTC
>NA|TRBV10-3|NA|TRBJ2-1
CAISGNGNEQFF
TGTGCCATCAGTGGGAACGGGAATGAGCAGTTCTTC
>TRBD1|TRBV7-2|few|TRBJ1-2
CASRPGQGNYGYTF
TGTGCCAGCAGACCCGGACAGGGGAACTATGGCTACACCTTC
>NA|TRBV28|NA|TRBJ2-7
CASSSSGTSLEQYF
TGTGCCAGCAGCAGCTCCGGGACATCCCTCGAGCAGTACTTC